This TCR beta chain was sequenced for a study of OX40 agonist ivuxolimab in advanced cancers. Regarding the study in general: The costimulatory receptor OX40 (CD134) was targeted by ivuxolimab, a fully human IgG2 agonistic monoclonal antibody. Prior anti-PD-1, anti-PD-L1 or anti-CTLA-4 therapy was permitted, and approximately 42% of dose-escalation patients had received checkpoint inhibitors. Intravenous ivuxolimab was administered to patients every 2 weeks at six dose levels: 0.01, 0.1, 0.3, 1.5, 3 and 10 mg/kg. The dose-escalation cohort was about 83% male with a mean age of about 58 years, ranging from roughly 20 to 85. Peripheral TCRbeta sequencing aimed to test whether ivuxolimab altered TCR sequence diversity and caused clonal T-cell expansion. Partial responses occurred in three dose-escalation patients: two with cutaneous melanoma and one with hepatocellular carcinoma. Of the approximately 53 patients in dose escalation, 19 had hepatocellular carcinoma, around 15 had melanoma, 9 had renal cell carcinoma and 9 had head and neck cancer. The paper reports the monotherapy dose-escalation portion (N ≈ 52 patients) of the phase I ivuxolimab trial. Broader findings and caveats from the paper: At doses of 0.1 to 3.0 mg/kg, clonal expansion of both CD4+ and CD8+ blood T cells was observed from baseline to week 6. Low levels of normalized T-cell clonal expansion were also seen in some patients who did not respond. Which antigens the clonally expanded peripheral T cells were specific for was not determined. Partial responders in the 0.1-3.0 mg/kg groups had among the lowest normalized peripheral clonal expansion, especially among CD8+ T cells. After ivuxolimab, more expanded clones were found on average in CD8+ T cells than in CD4+ T cells.

Comment on this clone: Its antigen has not been determined. Base qualities are missing; no much larger clone stands one base away.

The trial excluded patients who had a history of autoimmune disease or who were on systemic immunosuppression. Peripheral blood for TCR sequencing was collected from all dose cohorts at baseline, on cycle 4 day 1, and on cycle 7 day 1. Samples were obtained from an open-label, multicenter, first-in-human phase I dose-escalation trial of ivuxolimab. Adults with locally advanced or metastatic head and neck squamous cell, hepatocellular, melanoma or renal cell carcinoma were enrolled in the trial. CD4+ and CD8+ T cells were sorted separately from peripheral blood before TCR sequencing. The CDR3 covers 17 residues, taking in both the cysteine and the phenylalanine. Solely the CDR3 DNA is kept, with 51 bases framed from the first base. V lost 3 bases and J lost 5 bases; the stretch between them is 20 bases long. Reading the germline V gene gives CDR1 SGHTA and CDR2 FQGNSA. Genomic DNA was isolated from the sorted cells so that the TCRbeta CDR3 region could be sequenced. TCRbeta CDR3 regions were sequenced using the immunoSEQ Assay. TCRdb re-hosts the immuneACCESS table, in-frame sequences only. Its copies lack some clones; in the studies checked, an unresolved V gene accounts for under half of them, and the cause for the rest is not known. Recorded for this sample are tens of thousands of clones; 60% to 80% of them occurred a single time. The ten largest account for 2.6% of the sample.

Source: CD4+ or CD8+ T cells sorted from blood, taken in a trial of the OX40 agonist ivuxolimab. The sequence links TRBV7-2 to TRBJ2-1; the D call is possibly TRBD1 or TRBD2, each sharing 5 bases. The clonotype comes from an adult with an advanced solid tumor such as melanoma, head and neck, liver or kidney cancer. The DNA reads as follows: TGTGCCAGCAGCTTGGAAGGGATCCGGGACGCCCACAATGAGCAGTTCTTC. Translated, it gives CASSLEGIRDAHNEQFF.